What follows describes a single T cell receptor beta chain. The antigen it binds to is not known. Base qualities are not recorded, but no much larger clone differs from it by a single base. CDR1 and CDR2 are read off the germline V gene as SGHRS and YFSETQ. CDR3 length: 17 amino acids, cysteine to phenylalanine. Of all the DNA, just the CDR3 is kept, 51 bases in frame from base 1. A distance of 18 bases separates the germline ends of V and J, which lose 4 bases and 1 base respectively. This sample is part of a study of radiotherapy plus CTLA-4 blockade in lung cancer (dated by TCRdb to 2017 to 2018). With respect to the entire study: Objective responses were observed in 15% to 20% of enrolled patients, and disease control was achieved in approximately 32%. General conclusions and limits of the study: The strongest predictors of response, as reported, were early dynamic changes in blood T cell clones along with a rise in serum interferon-beta after radiation. After treatment with radiotherapy and ipilimumab, TCR clones that originated in tumors expanded in peripheral blood.

Focal radiation therapy combined with CTLA-4 blockade (ipilimumab) was tested in patients with chemo-refractory metastatic non-small-cell lung cancer. Receptor amplification or capture employed the immunoSEQ multiplex PCR assay. TCRdb carries this immuneACCESS record with in-frame sequences only. Its versions omit some clonotypes, under half of them owing to an unresolved V gene in the studies checked, with the rest unexplained. This sample has 90,000 to 100,000 clones in its table, and about four fifths of those were observed once. The leading ten clones occupy approximately 2.6% of the sample. The receptor was isolated from a human donor with non-small cell lung cancer who had a partial response to radiotherapy plus ipilimumab. Some clones in this sample may be carry-over from other donors' samples. Here the chain combines TRBV5-1 and TRBJ1-3; confidence is insufficient to name the D gene. The sequencing here drew on peripheral blood, taken from a patient treated with radiotherapy plus ipilimumab. The DNA reads TGCGCCAGCAGCCTGGGCCTCGGGTTTGGGTCTGGAAACACCATATATTTT. It translates to CASSLGLGFGSGNTIYF.